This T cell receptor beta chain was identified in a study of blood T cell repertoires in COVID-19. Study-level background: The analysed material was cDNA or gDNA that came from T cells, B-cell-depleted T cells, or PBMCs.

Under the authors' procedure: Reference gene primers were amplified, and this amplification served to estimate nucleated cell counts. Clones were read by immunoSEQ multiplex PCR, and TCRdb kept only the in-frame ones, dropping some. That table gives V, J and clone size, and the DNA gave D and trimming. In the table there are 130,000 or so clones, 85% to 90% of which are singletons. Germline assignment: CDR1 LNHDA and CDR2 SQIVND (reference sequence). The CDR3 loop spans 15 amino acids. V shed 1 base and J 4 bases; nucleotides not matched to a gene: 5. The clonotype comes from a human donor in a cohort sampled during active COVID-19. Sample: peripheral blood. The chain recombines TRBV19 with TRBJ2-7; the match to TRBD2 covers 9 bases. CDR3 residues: CASSIGASGEYEQYF. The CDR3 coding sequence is TGTGCCAGTAGTATAGGGGCTAGCGGGGAGTACGAGCAGTACTTC.